These 23 T cell receptor beta chains were sequenced from one sample in a study of identical twins. TCRdb reanalysed the 5' RACE reads using MiXCR and keeps one entry per CDR3 protein. The repertoire holds 1.5 million to 2 million distinct CDR3 sequences, 25% to 35% seen once, with 0.25% to 0.3% in the top ten. Sequencing used cord blood. These receptors were collected from a newborn girl in good health.

The count of this clonotype is one. Sequence at one end of the junction differs from germline and may be a read error. The chain combines TRBV20-1 with TRBJ2-3; 8 nucleotides match TRBD1. The CDR3 runs 14 residues. Per germline, CDR1 DFQATT and CDR2 SNEGSKA (reference sequence). CDR3 in amino acids: CSASRGPSTGTQYF. CDR3 sequence (DNA): TGCAGTGCGAGCAGGGGGCCTAGCACAGGTACGCAGTATTTT.

The table lists this clonotype with a count of one. The germline gene is not matched at one end of the junction; a read error may be the cause. The chain joins TRBV6-4 to TRBJ2-3; 8 bases map to TRBD2. The CDR3 totals 14 residues. From germline, CDR1 is MRHNA and CDR2 SNTAGT. CDR3 loop: CSSSDSGLADTQYF. The CDR3 DNA follows: TGTTCCAGCAGTGACTCGGGACTAGCAGATACGCAGTATTTT.

The table lists this clonotype with many counts. The chain recombines TRBV29-1 with TRBJ2-5; 7 bases fit TRBD2. The DNA end is more similar to TRBJ2-7, so the J call may be wrong. The CDR3 loop spans 13 amino acids. Germline V gene lookup returns CDR1 SQVTM and CDR2 ANQGSEA. The CDR3, as DNA: TGCAGCGTTGAAGCAGGGAGGGGCATCGAGCAGTACTTC. Residues: CSVEAGRGIEQYF.

This clonotype appeared many times. The chain links TRBV12-3 or TRBV12-4 to TRBJ1-2; D remains ambiguous. The CDR3 loop spans 11 amino acids. Trimming cost V 3 bases and J 7 bases, with 6 bases left between them. The CDR3 sequence: CASSFGSGYTF. CDR3 bases: TGTGCCAGCAGTTTCGGGAGTGGCTACACCTTC.

V and J are TRBV6-5 and TRBJ1-1, with TRBD1 identical over 7 bases. V lost 2 bases and J lost 5; bases outside the gene matches: 5. Germline V CDR1 and CDR2: MNHEY, SVGAGI. This CDR3 region has 14 residues. The CDR3 region is CASSYKGAGTEAFF. The CDR3 DNA reads as TGTGCCAGCAGTTACAAGGGGGCGGGAACTGAAGCTTTCTTT.

The chain carries TRBV10-3 and TRBJ1-2, with 11 bases that match TRBD1. The CDR3 consists of 13 residues. Germline CDR1 reads ENHRY; CDR2 reads SYGVKD. Trimming took 6 bases from V and 6 from J; bases not matched to a gene: 3. The CDR3 DNA is TGTGCCATCAGAATGGGACAGGGGGATGGCTACACCTTC. This sequence encodes CAIRMGQGDGYTF.

This clonotype has only a few counts. V usage is TRBV7-9 and J usage is TRBJ2-4; 7 bases match TRBD1. Trimming took 4 bases from V and 1 from J; bases not matched to a gene: 4. The CDR3 is 15 amino acids. Germline lookup yields CDR1 SEHNR and CDR2 FQNEAQ (reference sequence). CDR3 in amino acids: CASSSTGKAKNIQYF. In DNA, the CDR3 is TGTGCCAGCAGCTCGACAGGGAAGGCCAAAAACATTCAGTACTTC. Based on the CDR3 plus reference TRBV7-9 and TRBJ2-4, the full variable domain is DTGVSQNPRHKITKRGQNVTFRCDPISEHNRLYWYRQTLGQGPEFLTYFQNEAQLEKSRLLSDRFSAERPKGSFSTLEIQRTEQGDSAMYLCASSSTGKAKNIQYFGAGTRLSVL.

The J gene is TRBJ1-4, the V gene TRBV30, with TRBD1 identical over 11 bases. The CDR3 runs to 15 residues. CDR1 GTSNPN and CDR2 SVGIG come from the germline V gene (reference sequence). V was pared by 0 bases and J by 7 bases, with 4 bases of the junction left unmatched. Here the CDR3 reads CAWSVRTGGLEKLFF. The CDR3 DNA is TGTGCCTGGAGTGTCCGGACAGGGGGCCTTGAAAAACTGTTTTTT.

This rearrangement joins TRBV12-3 or TRBV12-4 to TRBJ2-1, with 13 bases aligning to TRBD2. The CDR3 has 17 residues. V was pared by 6 bases and J by 7 bases, with 12 bases of the junction left unmatched. The CDR3 sequence: CASSPLAGGHLSNEQFF. The CDR3 DNA follows: TGTGCCAGCAGCCCACTAGCGGGGGGGCACCTTTCGAATGAGCAGTTCTTC.

V gene TRBV2 combines with J gene TRBJ2-1, with D hard to call. Per the germline V gene, CDR1 is SNHLY and CDR2 is FYNNEI. V lost 6 bases to trimming and J lost 8 bases, with 20 bases between them. The CDR3 runs to 15 residues. The CDR3 loop reads CASRGLGRVQDEQFF. The DNA of the CDR3 is TGTGCCAGCAGGGGCCTCGGACGAGTCCAGGATGAGCAGTTCTTC.

The table lists this clonotype with a count of one. The CDR3 does not close with the conserved phenylalanine or tryptophan, likely indicating a read error. The chain links TRBV28 to TRBJ2-3; 7 bases are shared with TRBD2. Germline loops: CDR1 MDHEN, CDR2 SYDVKM. The V segment lost 6 bases and the J segment 4 bases; nucleotides outside the gene matches: 10. The CDR3 spans 15 residues. CDR3 region: CASSGIGRKPDTQYY. CDR3 in DNA: TGTGCCAGCAGCGGGATCGGGAGGAAGCCAGATACGCAGTATTAT.

The chain recombines TRBV9 with TRBJ1-1; the match to TRBD1 covers 7 bases. The CDR3 sequence is 15 residues long. V lost 0 bases and J lost 3; bases outside the gene matches: 5. CDR1 and CDR2 from the germline V gene are SGDLS and YYNGEE. CDR3 sequence reads: CASSVAPGGYTEAFF. The DNA of the CDR3 is TGTGCCAGCAGCGTAGCTCCAGGGGGGTACACTGAAGCTTTCTTT. Variable domain in full (rest from reference TRBV9 and TRBJ1-1): DSGVTQTPKHLITATGQRVTLRCSPRSGDLSVYWYQQSLDQGLQFLIQYYNGEERAKGNILERFSAQQFPDLHSELNLSSLELGDSALYFCASSVAPGGYTEAFFGQGTRLTVV.

This clonotype was picked up a small number of times. This chain links TRBV12-3 or TRBV12-4 with TRBJ1-4, with D possibly TRBD1 on 5 matching bases. Trimming cost V 6 bases and J 10 bases, with 21 bases left between them. CDR3 size: 15 residues. The CDR3 protein is CASSPDPGSRGKLFF. CDR3 sequence (DNA): TGTGCCAGCAGCCCAGATCCAGGGTCCCGGGGAAAACTGTTTTTT.

This clonotype was seen only a few times. The gene calls are TRBV20-1 and TRBJ2-2, with D tentatively TRBD2 (6 bases). Germline CDR1 reads DFQATT; CDR2 reads SNEGSKA (reference sequence). Trimming removed 3 bases at V and 4 bases at J, with 9 bases between. This CDR3 region has 13 residues. CDR3 bases: TGCAGTGCTAGGGGACTCACCACCGGGGAGCTGTTTTTT. It translates to CSARGLTTGELFF.

The chain carries TRBV5-6 and TRBJ1-4, with D perhaps matching TRBD1 (5 bases). Germline V gene lookup returns CDR1 SGHDT and CDR2 YYEEEE. This CDR3 comprises 14 residues. Between the trimmed V and J ends, which lost 3 bases and 4 bases, there was a span of 10 bases. CDR3 sequence: CASSYGTDNEKLFF. The CDR3 nucleotides read TGTGCCAGCAGCTACGGGACGGATAATGAAAAACTGTTTTTT.

In its sample, this clonotype was seen a few times. The CDR3 protein is CASSGGLEYNEQYF. As DNA, the CDR3 is TGTGCCAGCAGCGGGGGACTAGAATACAATGAGCAGTACTTC. The chain uses TRBV9 and TRBJ2-7, with 8 bases matching TRBD2. Germline CDR1 and CDR2: SGDLS and YYNGEE. The CDR3 contains 14 residues. The V and J ends lost 3 bases and 7 bases, in that order; junction bases with no gene match: 9.

This chain joins TRBV2 and TRBJ2-3, with 10 positions matching TRBD2. Germline V gene sequence: CDR1 SNHLY, CDR2 FYNNEI. Losses at the gene ends were 2 bases for V and 4 bases for J; bases not matched to a gene: 6. The CDR3 has 16 amino acids. In DNA form, the CDR3 reads TGTGCCAGCAGTGAACTGTTAGCGGGAGGACCAGATACGCAGTATTTT. Translation gives CASSELLAGGPDTQYF.

This clonotype was seen more than once but under ten times. The chain combines TRBV20-1 with TRBJ2-3, with a weak D call TRBD2 (6 bases). CDR1 DFQATT and CDR2 SNEGSKA come from the germline V gene (reference sequence). The CDR3 has 15 amino acids. V gave up 5 bases and J gave up 2 bases, with 17 bases separating them. The CDR3 region is CSAPSRLAITDTQYF. CDR3 sequence (DNA): TGCAGTGCTCCCAGTAGGCTAGCGATCACAGATACGCAGTATTTT.

This clonotype came up a few times. The chain couples TRBV20-1 to TRBJ2-3, with 14 bases that match TRBD2. The J segment lost 3 bases and the V segment lost 7 bases, leaving 6 bases of the junction unmatched. There are 15 residues in the CDR3. Germline V gene sequence: CDR1 DFQATT, CDR2 SNEGSKA (reference sequence). CDR3 in DNA: TGCAGTGAACGGACTAGCGGGAGGTCGACAGATACGCAGTATTTT. This sequence encodes CSERTSGRSTDTQYF.

This clonotype was recorded only once. The genes are TRBV11-3 and TRBJ2-2; D remains unclear. The germline gives CDR1 SGHNT, CDR2 YENEEA. Trimming cost V 1 base and J 6 bases, with 6 bases left between them. The CDR3 loop spans 13 amino acids. The CDR3 here is CASSLVGSGELFF. The CDR3, as DNA: TGTGCCAGCAGCTTAGTTGGGTCCGGGGAGCTGTTTTTT.

This rearrangement joins TRBV27 to TRBJ2-1, with unresolved D. Germline CDR1 reads MNHEY; CDR2 reads SMNVEV (reference sequence). The length of the CDR3 is 18 residues. V gave up 4 bases and J gave up 0 bases, with 19 bases separating them. The DNA of the CDR3 is TGTGCCAGCAGTTCACAAGGAGAGGCCTTTCTCTCCTACAATGAGCAGTTCTTC. Translated, it gives CASSSQGEAFLSYNEQFF.

The rearrangement uses TRBV3-1 and TRBJ1-1, with 7 bases that match TRBD1. Germline loops: CDR1 LGHDT, CDR2 YNNKEL (reference sequence). The CDR3 is made up of 14 amino acids. V gave up 6 bases and J gave up 5 bases; unmatched junction bases: 9. The CDR3 sequence: CASSPTGRGTEAFF. CDR3 nucleotides: TGTGCCAGCAGTCCGACAGGGAGGGGGACTGAAGCTTTCTTT.

This clonotype was picked up a small number of times. CDR3 sequence: CASSPTRQRSYEQYF. CDR3 DNA sequence: TGTGCCAGCAGTCCAACGCGACAGCGCTCCTACGAGCAGTACTTC. The chain uses TRBV2 and TRBJ2-7; TRBD1 might be the D (5 bases). The CDR3 runs to 15 residues. Germline CDR1 SNHLY, CDR2 FYNNEI. The ends were cut back, 5 bases at V and 0 bases at J, with 14 bases in the middle.